These 3 T cell receptor beta chains came from one sample sequenced in a study of T cell responses to AZD1222 COVID-19 vaccine (TCRdb year 2021). Sample time point, as interpreted from the label and publication: about 28 days (+/-7) after the second vaccine dose. The library was obtained by the immunoSEQ multiplex PCR assay. In its TCRdb copy, this immuneACCESS table keeps in-frame sequences only and misses some clones. Where compared with another copy, unresolved V genes explain less than half of these, and the others have no known cause. The sample has 150,000 or so clones on record, approximately 90% of them singletons. The leading ten clones occupy under 1.5% of the sample. Material: peripheral blood, obtained 28 days after the second AZD1222 dose. The receptors stem from an adult who received the AZD1222 COVID-19 vaccine.

This clone was observed a single time. The rearrangement joins TRBV7-9 to TRBJ2-1; TRBD2 agrees at 16 bases. This CDR3 contains 19 residues. After removal of 5 bases from V and 8 bases from J, the junction contained 15 bases not matched to a gene. The germline gives CDR1 SEHNR, CDR2 FQNEAQ (reference sequence). DNA for the CDR3: TGTGCCAGCAGCGGACCCGGGACTAGCGGGAGGGCCAGGTCCTATGAGCAGTTCTTC. Translation gives CASSGPGTSGRARSYEQFF.

The gene calls are TRBV5-1 and TRBJ1-4; D gene uncertain. Looked up from germline, CDR1 is SGHRS and CDR2 is YFSETQ. The CDR3 covers 15 residues. The V end lost 3 bases, the J end lost 7 bases, and 16 bases lay between the germline ends. The CDR3 here is CASSWAGSESEKLFF. CDR3 DNA: TGCGCCAGCAGCTGGGCCGGGAGCGAGAGTGAAAAACTGTTTTTT.

Written as DNA, the CDR3 is TGTGCCAGCAGTTTCAGACAGGGGGCTTCGAATGAGCAGTTCTTC. Amino acids: CASSFRQGASNEQFF. This chain connects TRBV27 to TRBJ2-1; 10 positions agree with TRBD1. Germline CDR1 and CDR2: MNHEY and SMNVEV (reference sequence). The CDR3 is made up of 15 amino acids. J gave up 7 bases and V 3 bases, and 6 bases lay outside the gene matches.